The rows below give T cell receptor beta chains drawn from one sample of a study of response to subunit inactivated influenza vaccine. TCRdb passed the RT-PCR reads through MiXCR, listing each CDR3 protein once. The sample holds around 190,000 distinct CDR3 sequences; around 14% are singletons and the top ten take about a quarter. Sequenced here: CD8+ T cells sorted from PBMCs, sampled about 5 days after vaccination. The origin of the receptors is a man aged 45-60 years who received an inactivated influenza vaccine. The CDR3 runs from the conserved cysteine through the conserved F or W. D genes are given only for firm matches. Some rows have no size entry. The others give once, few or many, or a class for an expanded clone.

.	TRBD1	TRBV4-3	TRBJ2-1	TGCGCCAGCAGCCAAGAGGGACAGTCCTACAATGAGCAGTTCTTC	CASSQEGQSYNEQFF
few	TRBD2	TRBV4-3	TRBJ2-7	TGCGCCAGCAGCCAAGATCCCACTAGCGGGAGGGTATCCTACGAGCAGTACTTC	CASSQDPTSGRVSYEQYF
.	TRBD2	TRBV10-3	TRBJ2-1	TGTGCCATCAGTGAGTCGAGGCGGGGGGGACGGCACAATGAGCAGTTCTTC	CAISESRRGGRHNEQFF
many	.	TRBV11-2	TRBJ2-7	TGTGCCAGCAGCTTAGGGACCGCGGTGGGATACGAGCAGTACTTC	CASSLGTAVGYEQYF
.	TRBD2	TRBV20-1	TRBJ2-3	TGCAGTGCCAGCACGATAGCGGGAGAGCGGACAGATACGCAGTATTTT	CSASTIAGERTDTQYF
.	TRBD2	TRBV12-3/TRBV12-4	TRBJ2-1	TGTGCCAGCAGGCCACTAGCGGTTACCTACAATGAGCAGTTCTTC	CASRPLAVTYNEQFF
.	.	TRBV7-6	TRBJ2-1	TGTGCCAGCAGCTTAGTGATAGCGGCTGGGAATGAGCAGTTCTTC	CASSLVIAAGNEQFF
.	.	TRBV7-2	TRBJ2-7	TGTGCCAGCAGCTCCGAACAAAGCTACGAGCAGTACTTC	CASSSEQSYEQYF
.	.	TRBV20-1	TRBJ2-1	TGCAGTGCTAGAGATCATTCTCGCAATGAGCAGTTCTTC	CSARDHSRNEQFF
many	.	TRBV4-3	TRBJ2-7	TGCGCCAGCAGCCTCGACACTAGCTACTACGAGCAGTACTTC	CASSLDTSYYEQYF
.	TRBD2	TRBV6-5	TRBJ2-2	TGTGCCAGCAGTTATAGCGGGAGCGGCACCGGGGAGCTGTTTTTT	CASSYSGSGTGELFF
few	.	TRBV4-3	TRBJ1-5	TGCGCCAGCAGCCAAGACCTTGTTTATCAGCCCCAGCATTTT	CASSQDLVYQPQHF
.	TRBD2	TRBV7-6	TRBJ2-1	TGTGCCAGCAGCCTGGGACTAGCGGGGTCCTTAGAGCAGTTCTTC	CASSLGLAGSLEQFF
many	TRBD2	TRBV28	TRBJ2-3	TGTGCCAGCAGTTTGGGGACTAGCGCCGATACGCAGTATTTT	CASSLGTSADTQYF
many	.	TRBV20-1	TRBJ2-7	TGCAGTGCTAGAGATCTGAGGGCCACCTACGAGCAGTACTTC	CSARDLRATYEQYF
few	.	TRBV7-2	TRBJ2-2	TGTGCCAGCAGCTTAGGGCTAACGAACACCGGGGAGCTGTTTTTT	CASSLGLTNTGELFF
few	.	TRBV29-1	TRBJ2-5	TGCAGCGTTGAACTTCCGTTCCAAGAGACCCAGTACTTC	CSVELPFQETQYF
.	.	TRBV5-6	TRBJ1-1	TGTGCCAGCAGCTTGGCGTCCGGGGACTGTTTCTTT	CASSLASGDCFF
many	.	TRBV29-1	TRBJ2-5	TGCAGCGTTGAAGACCACCGGGACTTGTACCAAGAGACCCAGTACTTC	CSVEDHRDLYQETQYF
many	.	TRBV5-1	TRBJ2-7	TGCGCCAGCAGCTTAACGGGATCCTACGAGCAGTACTTC	CASSLTGSYEQYF
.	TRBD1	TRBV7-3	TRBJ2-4	TGTGCCAGCAGCCTTTCAGGGGGCTTTATGGACATTCAGTACTTC	CASSLSGGFMDIQYF
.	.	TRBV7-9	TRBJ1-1	TGTGCCAGCAGCTTACCGGGTTGGACTGAAGCTTTCTTT	CASSLPGWTEAFF
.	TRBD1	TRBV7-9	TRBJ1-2	TGTGCCAGCAGCGAGCCGGGACAGTACGGCTACACCTTC	CASSEPGQYGYTF
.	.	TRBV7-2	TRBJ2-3	TGTGCCAGCAGCCCAACATCGGCTAGAAGCACAGATACGCAGTATTTT	CASSPTSARSTDTQYF
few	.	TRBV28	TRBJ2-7	TGTGCCAGCAGTCCCCTGCCTCCCGGAAGCTCCTACGAGCAGTACTTC	CASSPLPPGSSYEQYF
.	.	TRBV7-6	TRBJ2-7	TGTGCCAGCAGCTCCCCAGGGGGGGGCTCATACGAGCAGTACTTC	CASSSPGGGSYEQYF
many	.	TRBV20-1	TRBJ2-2	TGCAGTGCTAGAGATATCGGGAACACCGGGGAGCTGTTTTTT	CSARDIGNTGELFF
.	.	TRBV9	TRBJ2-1	TGTGCCAGCAGCGTCGGCTACAATGAGCAGTTCTTC	CASSVGYNEQFF
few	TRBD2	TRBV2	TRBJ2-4	TGTGCCAGCGCCCCCGCGGGGGAAAACATTCAGTACTTC	CASAPAGENIQYF
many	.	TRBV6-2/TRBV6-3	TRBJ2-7	TGTGCCAGCAGAGCACGTTCAAGCCTACACTACGAGCAGTACTTC	CASRARSSLHYEQYF
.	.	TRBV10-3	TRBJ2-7	TGTGCCATCAGTGAGAGGTTAGAGAACAGGAGATACGAGCAGTACTTC	CAISERLENRRYEQYF
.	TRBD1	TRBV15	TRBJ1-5	TGTGCCACCAGCACAAGGAAACAGGGGGACGCAATCATGGCCCAGCATTTT	CATSTRKQGDAIMAQHF
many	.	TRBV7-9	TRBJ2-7	TGTGCCAGCAGCTTCATCGGGGTTAGACCCTCCTACGAGCAGTACTTC	CASSFIGVRPSYEQYF
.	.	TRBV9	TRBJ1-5	TGTGCCAGCAGTCCCGGCGGGGGTTTGAGGTACAATCAGCCCCAGCATTTT	CASSPGGGLRYNQPQHF
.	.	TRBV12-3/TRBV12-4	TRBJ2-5	TGTGCCAGCAGTACTCAGGGGCGGCTAACAAGAGAGGCCCAGTACTTC	CASSTQGRLTREAQYF
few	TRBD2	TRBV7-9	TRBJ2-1	TGTGCCAGCAGCACCGGGACTAGCTGGAATGAGCAGTTCTTC	CASSTGTSWNEQFF
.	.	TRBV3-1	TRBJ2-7	TGTGCCAGCAGCCAAGATACCGTGATCGGCGAGCAGTACTTC	CASSQDTVIGEQYF
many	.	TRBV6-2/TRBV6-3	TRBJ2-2	TGTGCCAGCAGTTGGGACACCGGGGAGCTGTTTTTT	CASSWDTGELFF